This T cell receptor beta chain was sequenced in a study of post-analysis software for immune sequencing data. Study-wide findings and caveats: In patients, about five TRBV segments were more frequent than in controls, with TRBV5-6, TRBV5-1 and TRBV20-1 among them.

With 0 bases removed from V and 4 bases from J, the gap between germline ends came to 18 bases. The CDR3 contains 16 residues. Germline V gives CDR1 DFQATT, CDR2 SNEGSKA (reference sequence). With respect to this clonotype: Its antigen is not identified.

Sequencing libraries made from TCR beta cDNA carried unique molecular identifiers. TCRdb ran MiXCR on the PCR reads and lists one entry per CDR3 protein. The sample yields some 690,000 distinct CDR3 sequences, around 64% seen once. The V and J genes are TRBV20-1 and TRBJ1-2; TRBD1 might be the D (5 bases). The receptor was derived from a girl aged 2-10 years with multiple sclerosis. Sequenced material: blood. For the CDR3, the DNA is TGCAGTGCTAGAGACCGAGTTTCTGACAGACTCTATGGCTACACCTTC. Translating gives CSARDRVSDRLYGYTF.